The 2 T cell receptor beta chains listed next were all sequenced from one sample in a study of T cells in localized non-small cell lung cancer. Clones were sequenced by immunoSEQ multiplex PCR, and TCRdb holds only the in-frame ones, with some missing. This table has about 1,000 clones, less than 25% appearing once. Sequencing used normal lung tissue next to the tumor, obtained before any cancer treatment. These receptors were collected from a man between 40 and 69 years old with stage III lung adenocarcinoma.

V is TRBV9 and J is TRBJ2-7; 15 bases align to TRBD2. V lost 5 bases to trimming and J lost 5 bases; unmatched junction nucleotides: 8. Germline values: CDR1 SGDLS, CDR2 YYNGEE. The CDR3 sequence is 16 residues long. This CDR3 reads CASSYGLAGGPDEQYF. For the CDR3, the DNA is TGTGCCAGCAGTTACGGACTAGCGGGAGGGCCGGACGAGCAGTACTTC.

This clone has only a few counts. V is TRBV11-3 and J is TRBJ2-7; D is undetermined. The germline V gene has CDR1 SGHNT and CDR2 YENEEA. V lost 0 bases and J 7 bases, leaving 13 bases between the germline ends. This CDR3 is 14 amino acids long. The CDR3 DNA sequence: TGTGCCAGCAGCTTAGACCCCCTAAGTGGGGAGCAGTACTTC. Encoded protein: CASSLDPLSGEQYF. Full variable domain (remainder filled in from reference TRBV11-3 and TRBJ2-7): EAGVVQSPRYKIIEKKQPVAFWCNPISGHNTLYWYLQNLGQGPELLIRYENEEAVDDSQLPKDRFSAERLKGVDSTLKIQPAELGDSAVYLCASSLDPLSGEQYFGPGTRLTVT.